Shown below are 21 T cell receptor beta chains from a single sample sequenced in a study of CD8+ T cells in alopecia areata. Following extraction, RNA underwent reverse transcription to cDNA, which served as the sequencing template. Method: immunoSEQ multiplex PCR; TCRdb's copy keeps in-frame clones and lacks some. The sample has 150,000 to 250,000 clones, 58% seen once; the top ten hold 5.5%. Treatment meaning: oral pan-JAK inhibitor, 5-10 mg twice daily. The material sequenced was CD4+ T cells sorted from blood, taken at week 24, from a patient treated with tofacitinib. The receptors were sampled from a human donor with alopecia areata.

Comment on this clone: At one end, the junction sequence differs from germline, possibly due to a read error. V and J are TRBV9 and TRBJ2-7, with D possibly matching TRBD2 (6 bases). Germline-derived CDR1 and CDR2 are SGDLS and YYNGEE. The CDR3 has 15 amino acids. The DNA for the CDR3 is TGTGCCAGCGGCGTAGCGGAGGGGACTTTTTACGAGCAGTACTTC. This translates into CASGVAEGTFYEQYF.

This chain connects TRBV6-5 to TRBJ1-5; D is ambiguous. From germline, CDR1 is MNHEY and CDR2 SVGAGI. The V end was cut by 2 bases, the J end by 4 bases, with 15 bases between. The CDR3 spans 16 residues. This CDR3 is CASSYTPYQGNQPQHF. In DNA form, the CDR3 reads TGTGCCAGCAGTTACACGCCTTATCAAGGGAATCAGCCCCAGCATTTT.

V and J are TRBV30 and TRBJ1-1; 7 positions agree with TRBD1. Trimming took 4 bases from V and 1 from J; bases not matched to a gene: 9. From germline, CDR1 is GTSNPN and CDR2 SVGIG (reference sequence). The CDR3 loop spans 15 amino acids. The CDR3 nucleotides read TGTGCCTGGAACAGGCAGGGGGGTTCGAACACTGAAGCTTTCTTT. Translated: CAWNRQGGSNTEAFF.

Notes on this clone: The same CDR3 can be traced to other DNA sequences in this sample. The rearrangement joins TRBV5-1 to TRBJ2-2, with D possibly being TRBD1 (6 bases). Trimming removed 1 base at V and 1 base at J, with 8 bases between. Per germline, CDR1 SGHRS and CDR2 YFSETQ. This CDR3 contains 15 residues. The CDR3 DNA reads as TGCGCCAGCAGCTTGTTACAGGGGAACACCGGGGAGCTGTTTTTT. Translation gives CASSLLQGNTGELFF.

The CDR3 DNA reads TGTGCCAGCAAAAATCTGGGCGGCTACGAGCAGTACTTC. Protein sequence: CASKNLGGYEQYF. The chain has TRBV5-6 and TRBJ2-7; no definite D call. Germline-derived CDR1 and CDR2 are SGHDT and YYEEEE. The CDR3 sequence is 13 residues long. V was shortened by 6 bases and J by 3 bases, with 13 bases between the two germline ends.

As concerns this clone: One end of the junction does not line up with germline, which may come from a read error. The chain couples TRBV5-1 to TRBJ2-3; 10 bases fit TRBD1. CDR1 SGHRS and CDR2 YFSETQ come from the germline V gene. There are 15 residues in the CDR3. The CDR3 sequence: CASSFKTGGTDTQYF. Here the CDR3 DNA reads TGCGCCAGCAGCTTCAAGACAGGGGGCACCGATACGCAGTATTTT. Filled out from reference TRBV5-1 and TRBJ2-3, the complete variable domain reads KAGVTQTPRYLIKTRGQQVTLSCSPISGHRSVSWYQQTPGQGLQFLFEYFSETQRNKGNFPGRFSGRQFSNSRSEMNVSTLELGDSALYLCASSFKTGGTDTQYFGPGTRLTVL.

This clone appeared a single time. The rearrangement joins TRBV5-4 to TRBJ2-5; 7 bases fit TRBD2. This CDR3 comprises 13 residues. V gave up 4 bases and J gave up 3 bases; unmatched junction bases: 3. The germline CDR1 and CDR2 sequences are SGHNT and YYREEE (reference sequence). The CDR3 coding sequence is TGTGCCAGCAGCCGGCTAGCGGAAGAGACCCAGTACTTC. Protein product: CASSRLAEETQYF.

The V and J genes are TRBV19 and TRBJ2-3; 9 nucleotides agree with TRBD2. Trimming at V came to 7 bases and at J to 2 bases, leaving 10 bases not matched to a gene. The CDR3 runs to 16 residues. Germline V lookup: CDR1 LNHDA, CDR2 SQIVND (reference sequence). This CDR3 is CASNRVAGANTDTQYF. The CDR3 bases are TGTGCCAGTAACAGGGTAGCGGGGGCCAACACAGATACGCAGTATTTT.

This clone was detected a few times. J is TRBJ2-5 and V is TRBV7-8, with TRBD2 identical over 7 bases. Trimming took 1 base from V and 5 from J; bases not matched to a gene: 4. The germline V gene has CDR1 SGHVS and CDR2 FQNEAQ. CDR3 length: 14 residues. CDR3 loop: CASSLVGGVETQYF. CDR3 coding DNA: TGTGCCAGCAGCTTAGTGGGGGGGGTCGAGACCCAGTACTTC.

The genes are TRBV7-9 and TRBJ1-2, with TRBD1 as a possible D gene (5 bases). Between the trimmed V and J ends, which lost 3 bases and 1 base, there was a span of 12 bases. Germline CDR1 SEHNR, CDR2 FQNEAQ (reference sequence). This CDR3 has 15 amino acids. CDR3 amino acids: CASSFTEGYNYGYTF. CDR3 DNA sequence: TGTGCCAGCAGCTTTACAGAGGGGTATAACTATGGCTACACCTTC. Combining the CDR3 with reference TRBV7-9 and TRBJ1-2 gives the whole variable domain DTGVSQNPRHKITKRGQNVTFRCDPISEHNRLYWYRQTLGQGPEFLTYFQNEAQLEKSRLLSDRFSAERPKGSFSTLEIQRTEQGDSAMYLCASSFTEGYNYGYTFGSGTRLTVV.

CDR3 sequence: CASSFPPQGPGRYNEQFF. The DNA for the CDR3 is TGTGCCAGCAGTTTTCCTCCTCAGGGGCCAGGGAGATACAATGAGCAGTTCTTC. The chain recombines TRBV27 with TRBJ2-1; tentatively, D is TRBD1 (6 bases). The CDR3 contains 18 residues. Trimming shortened V by 3 bases and J by 4 bases, and 22 bases separated the two germline ends. CDR1 is MNHEY, CDR2 SMNVEV, per germline (reference sequence).

This clone is labeled as medium-sized (0.01 to 0.1%). The CDR3 DNA sequence: TGTGCCAGCAGCTTAGCGGGACAGGGAACCGGGGAGCTGTTTTTT. Its protein product is CASSLAGQGTGELFF. The V call is TRBV7-9, the J call TRBJ2-2, with TRBD1 identical over 9 bases. V lost 0 bases, J lost 5 bases, and 1 base stayed unmatched. This CDR3 has 15 amino acids. Germline V gene data show CDR1 as SEHNR and CDR2 as FQNEAQ (reference sequence).

V gene TRBV2 combines with J gene TRBJ1-5; D might be TRBD1 (6 bases). The germline V gene has CDR1 SNHLY and CDR2 FYNNEI. The CDR3 covers 16 residues. V lost 0 bases and J lost 3, with 12 bases in between. This CDR3 reads CASSEAAGGANQPQHF. The CDR3 DNA is TGTGCCAGCAGTGAAGCCGCGGGGGGGGCCAATCAGCCCCAGCATTTT.

The chain carries TRBV2 and TRBJ2-7; D ambiguous. Germline CDR1 is SNHLY and CDR2 is FYNNEI. The CDR3 has 12 residues. V was clipped by 3 bases and J by 2 bases, with 5 bases between them. For the CDR3, the DNA is TGTGCCAGCAGTGAGAGTCCCTACGAGCAGTACTTC. Its protein product is CASSESPYEQYF.

The V call is TRBV4-3, the J call TRBJ2-5, with 7 bases fitting TRBD1. The germline gives CDR1 LGHNA, CDR2 YSLEER. This CDR3 comprises 15 residues. V shed 1 base, J shed 2 bases, and the junction held 4 bases outside the gene matches. Here the CDR3 reads CASSQGRGFQETQYF. The CDR3 nucleotides read TGCGCCAGCAGCCAAGGCAGGGGGTTTCAAGAGACCCAGTACTTC.

V usage is TRBV2 and J usage is TRBJ2-3; D unclear. Trimming took off 5 bases at V and 5 bases at J, with 14 bases between the two ends. The germline CDR1 and CDR2 sequences are SNHLY and FYNNEI. The CDR3 consists of 14 residues. The CDR3 here is CASSLGFKRDTQYF. CDR3 bases: TGTGCCAGCAGTTTAGGGTTTAAAAGAGATACGCAGTATTTT.

The chain carries TRBV13 and TRBJ2-7; 9 nucleotides align to TRBD2. CDR1 and CDR2 from the germline V gene are PRHDT and FYEKMQ (reference sequence). V lost 3 bases to trimming and J lost 6 bases; unmatched junction nucleotides: 6. This CDR3 has 14 residues. The CDR3 region is CASSFSGSASEQYF. Here the CDR3 DNA reads TGTGCCAGCAGCTTTAGCGGGAGCGCGAGCGAGCAGTACTTC.

This sequence joins TRBV5-6 and TRBJ2-3, with TRBD2 identical over 7 bases. Germline V gene lookup returns CDR1 SGHDT and CDR2 YYEEEE. V was pared by 2 bases and J by 4 bases, with 1 base of the junction left unmatched. The CDR3 has 13 amino acids. The DNA for the CDR3 is TGTGCCAGCAGCTTACTAGCGTCAGATACGCAGTATTTT. This encodes CASSLLASDTQYF.

This chain connects TRBV10-3 to TRBJ1-5; no reliable D call. The CDR3 sequence is 13 residues long. The V end was cut by 2 bases, the J end by 6 bases, with 8 bases between. From germline, CDR1 is ENHRY and CDR2 SYGVKD. This chain's CDR3 is CAISEESSQPQHF. DNA of the CDR3: TGTGCCATCAGTGAGGAAAGCTCTCAGCCCCAGCATTTT.

On this clone: This likely comes from a read error, as the CDR3 has no conserved phenylalanine or tryptophan at its end. This sequence joins TRBV30 and TRBJ1-1, with D unresolved. The V end was cut by 0 bases, the J end by 4 bases, with 15 bases between. The CDR3 loop spans 15 amino acids. Germline V gene data show CDR1 as GTSNPN and CDR2 as SVGIG (reference sequence). CDR3 nucleotide sequence: TGTGCCTGGAGTGTATTAAGGAGTTACAGCACTGAAGCTTTCTCT. Its protein is CAWSVLRSYSTEAFS.

V and J are TRBV18 and TRBJ1-5, with no clear D. This CDR3 has 14 residues. Germline CDR1 is KGHSH and CDR2 is LQKENI. Trimming took 3 bases from V and 0 from J, leaving 6 bases between them. CDR3 region: CASSPTDSNQPQHF. CDR3 bases: TGTGCCAGCTCACCTACAGATAGCAATCAGCCCCAGCATTTT. Using reference TRBV18 and TRBJ1-5 for the parts outside the CDR3, the full variable domain is NAGVMQNPRHLVRRRGQEARLRCSPMKGHSHVYWYRQLPEEGLKFMVYLQKENIIDESGMPKERFSAEFPKEGPSILRIQQVVRGDSAAYFCASSPTDSNQPQHFGDGTRLSIL.